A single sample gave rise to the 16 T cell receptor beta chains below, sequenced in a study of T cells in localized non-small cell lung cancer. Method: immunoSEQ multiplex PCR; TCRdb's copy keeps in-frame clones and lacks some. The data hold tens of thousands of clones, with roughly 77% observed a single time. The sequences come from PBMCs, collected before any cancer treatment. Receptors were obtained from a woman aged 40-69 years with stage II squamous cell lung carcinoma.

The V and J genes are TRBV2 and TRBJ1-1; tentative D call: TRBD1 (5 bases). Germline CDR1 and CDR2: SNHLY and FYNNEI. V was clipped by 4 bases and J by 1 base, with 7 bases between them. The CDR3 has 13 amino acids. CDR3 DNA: TGTGCCAGCAGTGGACAGAAGAACACTGAAGCTTTCTTT. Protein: CASSGQKNTEAFF.

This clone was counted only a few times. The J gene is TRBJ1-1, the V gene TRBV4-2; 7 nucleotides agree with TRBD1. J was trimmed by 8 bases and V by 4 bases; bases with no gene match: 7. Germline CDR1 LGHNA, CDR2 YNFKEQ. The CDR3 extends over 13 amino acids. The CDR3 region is CASSPTGNVEAFF. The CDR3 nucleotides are TGTGCCAGCAGCCCGACAGGGAACGTCGAAGCTTTCTTT.

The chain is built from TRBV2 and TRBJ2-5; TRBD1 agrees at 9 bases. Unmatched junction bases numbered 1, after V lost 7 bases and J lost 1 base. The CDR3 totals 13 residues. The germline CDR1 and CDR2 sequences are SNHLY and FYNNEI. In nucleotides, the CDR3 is TGTGCCAGCAAGGGACAGGGCCAAGAGACCCAGTACTTC. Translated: CASKGQGQETQYF.

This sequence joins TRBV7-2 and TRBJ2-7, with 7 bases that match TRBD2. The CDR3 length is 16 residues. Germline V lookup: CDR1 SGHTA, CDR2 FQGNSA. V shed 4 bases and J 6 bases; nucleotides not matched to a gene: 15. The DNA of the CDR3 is TGTGCCAGCAGCTCCGGACTAGGCGCACCACTGACCGAGCAGTACTTC. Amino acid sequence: CASSSGLGAPLTEQYF.

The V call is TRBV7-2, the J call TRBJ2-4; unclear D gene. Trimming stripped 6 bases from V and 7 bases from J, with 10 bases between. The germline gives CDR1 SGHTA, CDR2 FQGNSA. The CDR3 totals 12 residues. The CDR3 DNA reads TGTGCCAGCAGGGGCCAGACGAACATTCAGTACTTC. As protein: CASRGQTNIQYF.

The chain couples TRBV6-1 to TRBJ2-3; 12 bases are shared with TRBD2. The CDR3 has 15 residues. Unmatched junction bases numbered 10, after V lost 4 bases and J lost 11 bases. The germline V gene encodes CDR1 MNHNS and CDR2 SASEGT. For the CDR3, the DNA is TGTGCCAGCAGTGCAAGGACTAGCGGGGTTGCGGGGCAGTATTTT. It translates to CASSARTSGVAGQYF.

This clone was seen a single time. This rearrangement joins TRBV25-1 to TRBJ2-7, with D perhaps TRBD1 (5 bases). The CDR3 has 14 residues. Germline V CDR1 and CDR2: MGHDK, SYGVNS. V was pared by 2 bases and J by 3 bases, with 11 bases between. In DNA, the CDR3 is TGTGCCAGCAGTGAAGACCTTGACAGCTACGAGCAGTACTTC. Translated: CASSEDLDSYEQYF.

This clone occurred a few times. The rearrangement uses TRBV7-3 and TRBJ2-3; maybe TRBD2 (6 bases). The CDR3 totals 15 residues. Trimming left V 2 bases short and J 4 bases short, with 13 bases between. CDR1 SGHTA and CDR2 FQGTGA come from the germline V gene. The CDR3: CASSLGGGGADTQYF. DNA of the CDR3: TGTGCCAGCAGCTTAGGGGGAGGAGGGGCAGATACGCAGTATTTT.

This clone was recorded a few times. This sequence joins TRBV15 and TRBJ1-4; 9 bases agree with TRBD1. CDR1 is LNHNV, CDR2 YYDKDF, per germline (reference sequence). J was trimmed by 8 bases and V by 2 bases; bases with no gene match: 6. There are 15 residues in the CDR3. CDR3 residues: CATSRWTGVNEKLFF. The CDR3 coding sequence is TGTGCCACCAGCAGATGGACAGGGGTTAACGAAAAACTGTTTTTT. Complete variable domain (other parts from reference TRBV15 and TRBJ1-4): DAMVIQNPRYQVTQFGKPVTLSCSQTLNHNVMYWYQQKSSQAPKLLFHYYDKDFNNEADTPDNFQSRRPNTSFCFLDIRSPGLGDTAMYLCATSRWTGVNEKLFFGSGTQLSVL.

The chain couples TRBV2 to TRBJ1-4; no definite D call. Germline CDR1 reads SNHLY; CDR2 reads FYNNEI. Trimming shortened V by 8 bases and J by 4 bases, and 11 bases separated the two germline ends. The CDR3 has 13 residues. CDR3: CASQTQYNEKLFF. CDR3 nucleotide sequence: TGTGCCAGCCAGACCCAGTATAATGAAAAACTGTTTTTT.

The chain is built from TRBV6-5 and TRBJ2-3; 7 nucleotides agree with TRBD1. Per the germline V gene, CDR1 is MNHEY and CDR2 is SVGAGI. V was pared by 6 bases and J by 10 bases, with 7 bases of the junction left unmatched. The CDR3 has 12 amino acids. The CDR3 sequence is CASRAQGNAQYF. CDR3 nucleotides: TGTGCCAGCAGAGCACAGGGGAACGCGCAGTATTTT.

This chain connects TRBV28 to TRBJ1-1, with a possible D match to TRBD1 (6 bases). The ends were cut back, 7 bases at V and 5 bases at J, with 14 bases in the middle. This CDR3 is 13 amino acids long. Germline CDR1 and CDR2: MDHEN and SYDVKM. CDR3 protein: CASTTYRVTEAFF. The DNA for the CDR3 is TGTGCCAGCACTACTTACAGGGTAACTGAAGCTTTCTTT.

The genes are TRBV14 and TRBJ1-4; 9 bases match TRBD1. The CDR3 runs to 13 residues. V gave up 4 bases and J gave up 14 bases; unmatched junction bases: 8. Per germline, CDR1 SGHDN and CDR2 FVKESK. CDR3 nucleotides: TGTGCCAGCAGCCCACAGGGGGCGAAGTCCCTGTTTTTT. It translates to CASSPQGAKSLFF.

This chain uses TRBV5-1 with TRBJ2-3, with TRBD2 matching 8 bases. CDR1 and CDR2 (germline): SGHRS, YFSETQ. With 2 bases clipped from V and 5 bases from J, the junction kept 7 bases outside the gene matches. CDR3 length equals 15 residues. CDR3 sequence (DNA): TGCGCCAGCAGCTTTTGGGCGGGAGGAATAGATACGCAGTATTTT. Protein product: CASSFWAGGIDTQYF.

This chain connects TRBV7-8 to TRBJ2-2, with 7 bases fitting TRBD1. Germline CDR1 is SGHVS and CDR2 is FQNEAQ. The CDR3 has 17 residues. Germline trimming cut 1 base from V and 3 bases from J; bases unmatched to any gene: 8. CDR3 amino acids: CASSLGSGTAYTGELFF. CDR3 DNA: TGTGCCAGCAGCTTAGGCTCCGGGACAGCCTACACCGGGGAGCTGTTTTTT.

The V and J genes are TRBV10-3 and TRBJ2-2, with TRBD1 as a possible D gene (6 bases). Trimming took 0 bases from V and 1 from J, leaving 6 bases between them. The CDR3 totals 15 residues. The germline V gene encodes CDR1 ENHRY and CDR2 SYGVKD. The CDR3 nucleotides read TGTGCCATCAGTGAGTCGGGACAGAACACCGGGGAGCTGTTTTTT. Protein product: CAISESGQNTGELFF.